The T cell receptor beta chain under discussion was sequenced for a study of blood T cell repertoires in COVID-19. Assay: immunoSEQ multiplex PCR; the TCRdb copy retains only in-frame clones and omits some. This sample has about 190,000 clones, with 86% found just once. CDR3 size: 12 residues. Trimming cost V 4 bases and J 4 bases, with 5 bases left between them. The germline gives CDR1 SGHTA, CDR2 FQGNSA. The chain is built from TRBV7-2 and TRBJ1-5; D uncertain. Sequences were obtained from PBMCs or T cells enriched from blood (not recorded which). This receptor was taken from a woman aged 40 to 50 in a cohort exposed to, infected with or recovered from COVID-19 (not recorded which). The CDR3 reads CASSSLNQPQHF. The CDR3 DNA follows: TGTGCCAGCAGCTCCTTAAATCAGCCCCAGCATTTT. The full variable domain, in which reference TRBV7-2 and TRBJ1-5 provide the parts outside the CDR3, is GAGVSQSPSNKVTEKGKDVELRCDPISGHTALYWYRQSLGQGLEFLIYFQGNSAPDKSGLPSDRFSAERTGGSVSTLTIQRTQQEDSAVYLCASSSLNQPQHFGDGTRLSIL.